This T cell receptor (beta chain) was sequenced in a study of human T cells and chemical hapten exposure. Study results and limitations: Controls had significantly fewer large CDR3 similarity clusters than were formed by expanded TCRs.

With regard to this clonotype: Its antigen is still unknown.

Sample time point: pre-sensitization, week 0. The treatment is: therapeutic diphenylcyclopropenone sensitization with weekly scalp DPC. Alopecia patients, 18 to 70 years old and DPC-suitable, served as donors. With V trimmed by 0 bases and J by 2 bases, 7 bases remained unmatched. The CDR3 has 16 amino acids. Germline V gene lookup returns CDR1 SGHRS and CDR2 YFSETQ. Via MiXCR, TCRdb re-called the RACE reads, giving one row per CDR3 protein. The table lists a few hundred thousand distinct CDR3 sequences, about 7.7% of them singletons. The sequence derives from a man between 18 and 35 years old with alopecia areata. Some clones in this sample may be carry-over from other donors' samples. This sample comprised whole blood, obtained in connection with sensitization to the hapten diphenylcyclopropenone (DPC). V usage is TRBV5-1 and J usage is TRBJ2-5; 7 nucleotides align to TRBD1. In nucleotides, the CDR3 is TGCGCCAGCAGCTTGGGTCACGGGACAGAGCAAGAGACCCAGTACTTC. This encodes CASSLGHGTEQETQYF.